Below are 23 T cell receptor beta chains sequenced from a single sample in a study of T-cell memory formation after mild COVID-19. TCRdb reanalysed the 5' RACE reads using MiXCR and keeps one entry per CDR3 protein. The table has some 260,000 distinct CDR3 sequences, roughly 17% seen once. Source material: PBMCs or a T cell subset sorted from them (not recorded which). Every receptor here comes from a man between 18 and 29 years old who had mild COVID-19 (a few samples of this study predate the infection). Cell type and time point are not known.

This clonotype appeared a few times. In DNA form, the CDR3 reads TGTGCCAGCAGTTGGGCGAACACTGAAGCTTTCTTT. Its translation: CASSWANTEAFF. This sequence joins TRBV6-2 or TRBV6-3 and TRBJ1-1; D is undetermined. This CDR3 spans 12 amino acids. Trimming removed 4 bases from V and 1 base from J, with 4 bases in between. The V gene's germline CDR1 is MNHEY and CDR2 SVGEGT.

This clonotype has only a few counts. The rearrangement uses TRBV2 and TRBJ1-6; D not resolved. Trimming removed 6 bases at V and 7 bases at J, with 10 bases between. Per germline, CDR1 SNHLY and CDR2 FYNNEI. The CDR3 sequence is 13 residues long. The CDR3, as DNA: TGTGCCAGCAGAAGAGAATTCAATTCACCCCTCCACTTT. Amino acid sequence: CASRREFNSPLHF.

V and J are TRBV6-5 and TRBJ2-3; TRBD2 aligns across 8 bases. From germline, CDR1 is MNHEY and CDR2 SVGAGI. V gave up 6 bases and J gave up 4 bases; unmatched junction bases: 6. The CDR3 runs to 14 residues. In DNA form, the CDR3 reads TGTGCCAGCAGGCGGGGGGCCACCGCAGATACGCAGTATTTT. Translated: CASRRGATADTQYF.

This chain links TRBV7-2 with TRBJ1-5; D possibly corresponds to TRBD1 (5 bases). Germline V CDR1 and CDR2: SGHTA, FQGNSA. V was shortened by 7 bases and J by 6 bases, with 16 bases between the two germline ends. This CDR3 spans 14 amino acids. CDR3 nucleotides: TGTGCCAGCACCCCCGGGGGGGGAGGTCAGCCCCAGCATTTT. It translates to CASTPGGGGQPQHF.

The table lists this clonotype with a few counts. The rearrangement joins TRBV29-1 to TRBJ2-3, with TRBD2 identical over 8 bases. Looked up from germline, CDR1 is SQVTM and CDR2 is ANQGSEA. This CDR3 is built from 13 residues. With 6 bases clipped from V and 6 bases from J, the junction kept 8 bases outside the gene matches. CDR3 sequence (DNA): TGCAGCGTCCGAGCGGGGGCCACGGATACGCAGTATTTT. Translation gives CSVRAGATDTQYF.

In its sample, this clonotype was seen many times. DNA for the CDR3: TGTGCCAGCAGCCTCCAGACAGGGAGGAGTGATGAGCAGTTCTTC. It yields the protein CASSLQTGRSDEQFF. V gene TRBV7-2 combines with J gene TRBJ2-1, with TRBD1 as a possible D gene (7 bases). Germline assignment: CDR1 SGHTA and CDR2 FQGNSA. The CDR3 consists of 15 residues. V shed 5 bases and J shed 8 bases, with 19 bases lying between them.

In this sample, this clonotype turned up a few times. The V gene is TRBV12-3 or TRBV12-4, the J gene TRBJ1-3; D might be TRBD1 (5 bases). Trimming took off 4 bases at V and 11 bases at J, with 15 bases between the two ends. The CDR3 runs to 13 residues. The CDR3 sequence: CASSSPGAGAIYF. CDR3 coding DNA: TGTGCCAGCAGTTCTCCCGGGGCGGGGGCCATATATTTT.

This chain connects TRBV6-5 to TRBJ2-7; perhaps TRBD1 as D (6 bases). V lost 2 bases, J lost 6 bases, and 17 bases lay in between. The CDR3 is made up of 15 amino acids. CDR1 is MNHEY and CDR2 is SVGAGI in the germline V gene. This chain's CDR3 is CASSYAGGRGVEQYV. The CDR3 region has the DNA TGTGCCAGCAGTTACGCCGGTGGCAGGGGAGTCGAGCAGTACGTC.

The chain uses TRBV9 and TRBJ1-1; D call uncertain. CDR3 size: 13 residues. CDR1 and CDR2 (germline): SGDLS, YYNGEE. V was cut by 0 bases and J by 3 bases, with 6 bases left in between. CDR3 bases: TGTGCCAGCAGCGTAGAGAGGGACACTGAAGCTTTCTTT. Translating it yields CASSVERDTEAFF.

The chain recombines TRBV14 with TRBJ1-1, with D perhaps matching TRBD1 (5 bases). Per germline, CDR1 SGHDN and CDR2 FVKESK. This CDR3 is built from 15 residues. Trimming pared 0 bases from V and 6 bases from J, leaving 14 bases between. The chain's CDR3 is CASSQEGQGSPEAFF. The CDR3 DNA reads TGTGCCAGCAGCCAAGAAGGGCAGGGATCCCCTGAAGCTTTCTTT.

This clonotype occurred a few times. The chain couples TRBV4-3 to TRBJ1-3; tentative D call: TRBD1 (5 bases). Trimming left V 6 bases short and J 1 base short, with 10 bases between. Germline assignment: CDR1 LGHNA and CDR2 YSLEER. The CDR3 covers 14 residues. The CDR3 loop reads CASSSGGSGNTIYF. The CDR3 DNA sequence: TGCGCCAGCAGTTCCGGGGGGTCTGGAAACACCATATATTTT.

The chain couples TRBV6-5 to TRBJ1-5, with D possibly matching TRBD1 (6 bases). This CDR3 region has 17 residues. CDR1 MNHEY and CDR2 SVGAGI come from the germline V gene. The V end was cut by 8 bases, the J end by 2 bases, with 22 bases between. CDR3 protein: CASSEGGGRYGNQPQHF. In DNA form, the CDR3 reads TGTGCCAGCTCCGAAGGGGGTGGAAGATATGGCAATCAGCCCCAGCATTTT.

This clonotype was seen only a few times. The rearrangement links TRBV7-2 to TRBJ2-7, with 10 bases lining up with TRBD1. The CDR3 is made up of 14 amino acids. Trimming took 5 bases from V and 2 from J; bases not matched to a gene: 3. Germline assignment: CDR1 SGHTA and CDR2 FQGNSA. CDR3: CASSRTGGTYEQYF. The CDR3 coding sequence is TGTGCCAGCAGCCGGACAGGGGGGACCTACGAGCAGTACTTC.

J is TRBJ1-6 and V is TRBV6-5; D uncertain. This CDR3 is 16 amino acids long. V dropped 6 bases and J dropped 11 bases, with 23 bases sitting between them. CDR1 and CDR2 from the germline V gene are MNHEY and SVGAGI. The CDR3 protein is CASSRTEVTGFPPLHF. The CDR3 coding sequence is TGTGCCAGCAGCCGCACGGAGGTAACCGGATTCCCACCCCTCCACTTT.

The chain links TRBV7-2 to TRBJ2-5, with a weak D call TRBD1 (7 bases). The CDR3 is made up of 15 amino acids. Germline-derived CDR1 and CDR2 are SGHTA and FQGNSA. The V gene lost 2 bases and the J gene lost 3 bases, with 13 bases spanning the gap. The CDR3 region has the DNA TGTGCCAGCAGCTTACGTCAGGGGGGTGAAGAGACCCAGTACTTC. Translation: CASSLRQGGEETQYF.

This clonotype was seen more than once but under ten times. V usage is TRBV28 and J usage is TRBJ1-1; a possible D gene is TRBD1 (6 bases). The CDR3 runs 14 residues. Trimming pared 3 bases from V and 5 bases from J, leaving 13 bases between. Germline V CDR1 and CDR2: MDHEN, SYDVKM. The CDR3 region is CASSFRQETTEAFF. The DNA for the CDR3 is TGTGCCAGCAGTTTCCGACAGGAAACGACTGAAGCTTTCTTT.

The rearrangement uses TRBV30 and TRBJ1-2; no definite D call. This CDR3 spans 13 amino acids. V lost 6 bases, J lost 4 bases, and 15 bases lay in between. Germline CDR1 is GTSNPN and CDR2 is SVGIG (reference sequence). The CDR3 sequence: CACPASKGYGYTF. For the CDR3, the DNA is TGTGCCTGTCCGGCCTCGAAGGGCTATGGCTACACCTTC.

In its sample, this clonotype was seen a few times. The chain links TRBV18 to TRBJ2-3; possibly TRBD2 for D (5 bases). V lost 1 base and J 5 bases, leaving 13 bases between the germline ends. The CDR3 totals 15 residues. From germline, CDR1 is KGHSH and CDR2 LQKENI. The CDR3 DNA is TGTGCCAGCTCACCACTGTCAGGTCGGGGAGATACGCAGTATTTT. Translating gives CASSPLSGRGDTQYF.

The table lists this clonotype with many counts. DNA of the CDR3: TGCGCCAGCAGCCAAGATAATCGAGGCAGGGAAGAGACCCAGTACTTC. Amino acid sequence: CASSQDNRGREETQYF. The chain employs TRBV4-3 and TRBJ2-5; possibly TRBD1 for D (5 bases). The CDR3 has 16 residues. Germline CDR1 and CDR2: LGHNA and YSLEER. V was pared by 0 bases and J by 3 bases, with 14 bases between.

The V and J genes are TRBV9 and TRBJ1-2; D uncertain. V lost 0 bases and J 5 bases, leaving 17 bases between the germline ends. CDR3 length: 16 residues. Germline lookup yields CDR1 SGDLS and CDR2 YYNGEE. The CDR3 sequence is CASSVGRQKGLYGYTF. The DNA of the CDR3 is TGTGCCAGCAGCGTAGGGAGACAAAAAGGGCTTTATGGCTACACCTTC.

As for this clonotype: The conserved closing phenylalanine or tryptophan is absent in this CDR3, likely reflecting a read error. The limits of the CDR3 on the DNA are not certain, so only TCRdb's listed CDR3 is given. The gene calls are TRBV21-1 and TRBJ1-5. TRBV21-1 has pseudogene status. The CDR3 spans 15 residues, counting both ends. CDR3 in amino acids: CASSKNADSNQPQHI.

This clonotype was seen only a few times. This chain joins TRBV27 and TRBJ2-2; no clear D gene. Germline lookup yields CDR1 MNHEY and CDR2 SMNVEV (reference sequence). The CDR3 has 15 residues. Between the trimmed V and J ends, which lost 5 bases and 6 bases, there was a span of 16 bases. This CDR3 is CASSATGLGPGELFF. The CDR3 DNA is TGTGCCAGCAGTGCGACGGGTCTTGGTCCCGGGGAGCTGTTTTTT.

This clonotype was counted at least ten times. The gene calls are TRBV4-3 and TRBJ2-2; D might be TRBD1 (6 bases). CDR3 size: 16 residues. Germline-derived CDR1 and CDR2 are LGHNA and YSLEER. V lost 3 bases, J lost 5 bases, and 16 bases lay in between. In nucleotides, the CDR3 is TGCGCCAGCAGCCAGGAAGGGGGTCTGAGTACCGGGGAGCTGTTTTTT. Its translation: CASSQEGGLSTGELFF.